This TCR beta chain emerged from a study of blood T cell repertoires in COVID-19. Study-level background: Researchers got acute and convalescent COVID-19 samples from the United States, Italy and Spain. Sample material is recorded as cDNA or gDNA derived from T cells, B-cell-depleted T cells, or PBMCs.

V shed 1 base and J shed 8 bases, with 16 bases lying between them. The CDR3 spans 15 residues. CDR1 SGHNT and CDR2 YYREEE come from the germline V gene (reference sequence). Study processing details: Amplifying reference gene primers gave estimates of nucleated cell counts. This table comes from immunoSEQ multiplex PCR, and its TCRdb copy is limited to in-frame clones, with some not included. V, J and clone size were drawn from that table, and D and trimming were deduced from the DNA. This table holds some 59,000 clones, 90% to 95% found once. The chain combines TRBV5-4 with TRBJ2-1; no clear D gene. The receptor was derived from a man in his forties or fifties with acute or convalescent COVID-19. The sequenced material came from peripheral blood. CDR3 coding DNA: TGTGCCAGCAGCTTGTCCCCCTCGAAACTCGATGAGCAGTTCTTC. Translation: CASSLSPSKLDEQFF.